A selection of T cell receptor beta chains follows, all from one sample in a study of early T cells in non-severe SARS-CoV-2 infection. TCRdb re-called the 5' RACE reads with MiXCR, one entry per CDR3 protein. This table holds more than 45,000 distinct CDR3 sequences, roughly 8% found once. The sample was whole blood. These receptors all stem from an adult who was a healthcare worker with PCR-confirmed SARS-CoV-2 infection or an uninfected control (not recorded which). The CDR3 runs from the conserved cysteine through the conserved F or W. Fields, in order: D gene, CDR3 length, J gene, V gene, clone size, CDR3 DNA, CDR3 protein. D genes are given only for firm matches. Where a row states a size, it is once, few, many or the class of an expanded clone; other rows omit it.

>TRBD2|19|TRBJ2-7|TRBV18|few
TGTGCCAGCCCCGGAAGTGGGGGGCCTTCAGCTAGCGGGAACTACGAGCAGTACTTC
CASPGSGGPSASGNYEQYF
>-|11|TRBJ2-7|TRBV5-1|many
TGCACCAGCAGCTCGGGGAGCGAGCAGTACTTC
CTSSSGSEQYF
>TRBD1|16|TRBJ2-1|TRBV19|many
TGTGCCAGTAGACAAACTGGACAGGGGAGTGGCAATGAGCAGTTCTTC
CASRQTGQGSGNEQFF
>TRBD1|13|TRBJ2-7|TRBV20-1|few
TGCAGTGCTAGCACAGGGGGCTGGTACGAGCAGTACTTC
CSASTGGWYEQYF
>TRBD2|14|TRBJ2-1|TRBV29-1|many
TGCAGCGCCTGGACTAGCGGGAGAAGGAATGAGCAGTTCTTC
CSAWTSGRRNEQFF
>-|16|TRBJ2-3|TRBV7-9|few
TGTGCCAGCAGCTTAGCGCCCCCCCCGCCCCCAGATACGCAGTATTTT
CASSLAPPPPPDTQYF
>-|11|TRBJ2-3|TRBV7-9|many
TGTGCCAGCAGGATCCGGGACTCGGAGTATTTT
CASRIRDSEYF
>-|17|TRBJ2-4|TRBV19|few
TGTGCCAGTACCCCACTAGGATCATCGGGAGCCAAAAACATTCAGTACTTC
CASTPLGSSGAKNIQYF
>-|15|TRBJ2-2|TRBV7-6|many
TGTGCCAGCAGCTTATGGGAGTTGGACACCGGGGAGCTGTTTTTT
CASSLWELDTGELFF
>TRBD2|15|TRBJ2-5|TRBV15|few
TGTGCCACCAGCAGAGGGCTAGCGGAGGAAGAGACCCAGTACTTC
CATSRGLAEEETQYF
>-|14|TRBJ1-5|TRBV12-2|few
TGTGCAAGTCGCTTAAGACAGGAAAATCAGCCCCAGCATTTT
CASRLRQENQPQHF
>TRBD2|15|TRBJ2-1|TRBV11-2|-
TGTGCCAGCAGGGCCGGGACTAGCGGGATGCATGAGCAGTTCTTC
CASRAGTSGMHEQFF
>-|14|TRBJ1-1|TRBV7-8|-
TGTGCCAGCAGCTTGGGAAGGTGGGGCACTGAAGCTTTCTTT
CASSLGRWGTEAFF
>-|14|TRBJ1-6|TRBV15|few
TGTGCCACCAGCAGAGAAAGAGGGAATTCACCCCTCCACTTT
CATSRERGNSPLHF
>TRBD1|16|TRBJ2-7|TRBV18|-
TGTGCCAGCTCACCACCGGACAGGGCCACCCCCTACGAGCAGTACTTC
CASSPPDRATPYEQYF
>-|15|TRBJ2-1|TRBV20-1|few
TGCAGTGCCCTTGACCCGGGATTCAGCGACAATGAGCAGTTCTTC
CSALDPGFSDNEQFF
>-|13|TRBJ2-7|TRBV27|many
TGTGCCAGCAGTTTATCCGCCCCCTACGAGCAGTACTTC
CASSLSAPYEQYF